This T cell receptor beta chain was profiled in a study of immune evolution from preneoplasia to lung adenocarcinoma. Study-level points and caveats: Normal lung had the highest top T cell clone frequencies. Normal lung had highest clonality; later lesions appeared denser, more diverse.

Histologic diagnosis was independently verified by two lung pathologists. Method: immunoSEQ multiplex PCR; TCRdb's copy keeps in-frame clones and lacks some. The data hold tens of thousands of clones, with more than 60% observed a single time. As to this clone: The antigen is undetermined.

The CDR3 is 14 amino acids. The germline V gene encodes CDR1 MNHEY and CDR2 SVGAGI. V shed 8 bases, J shed 0 bases, and the junction held 7 bases outside the gene matches. V gene TRBV6-5 combines with J gene TRBJ2-7; 7 bases are a match to TRBD2. This TCR was recovered from a person aged 55 to 69 with lung adenocarcinoma. Material for sequencing was FFPE invasive lung adenocarcinoma tissue. The CDR3 coding sequence is TGTGCCAGCGGGAGGGACGCAAGCTCCTACGAGCAGTACTTC. Translation gives CASGRDASSYEQYF.